These 32 T cell receptor beta chains originate from one sample sequenced in a study of shared clonotypes between healthy human individuals. Repertoires were generated with immunoSEQ multiplex PCR, while TCRdb's copy carries only in-frame clones and drops some. The sample consists of around 2.5 million clones, more than 85% of them appearing once. The sequencing sample was made of naive CD4+ T cells from PBMCs. Noted subset: CD45RA+ positively selected. The receptors here all came from a man younger than 35 in good health. Some clones in this sample may be carry-over from other donors' samples.

This chain connects TRBV19 to TRBJ2-7; D might be TRBD1 (6 bases). V lost 9 bases and J 3 bases, leaving 18 bases between the germline ends. The germline V gene has CDR1 LNHDA and CDR2 SQIVND (reference sequence). This CDR3 spans 14 amino acids. The CDR3 DNA sequence: TGTGCCAGCTCCCCTCAACAGGGTATCTACGAGCAGTACTTC. The encoded protein is CASSPQQGIYEQYF.

The J gene is TRBJ2-7, the V gene TRBV28; weak D call: TRBD2 (5 bases). This CDR3 comprises 15 residues. V lost 5 bases and J lost 3, with 17 bases in between. Germline assignment: CDR1 MDHEN and CDR2 SYDVKM. The CDR3 DNA follows: TGTGCCAGCAGTCGCGGTAGCGCGAACTACTACGAGCAGTACTTC. Its translation: CASSRGSANYYEQYF.

As to this clone: The sample contains more than one DNA sequence encoding this CDR3. The chain uses TRBV6-5 and TRBJ2-7; TRBD1 agrees at 8 bases. The V gene's germline CDR1 is MNHEY and CDR2 SVGAGI. This CDR3 has 15 residues. V was pared by 0 bases and J by 4 bases, with 5 bases of the junction left unmatched. The CDR3, as DNA: TGTGCCAGCAGTTACTCGGCAGGGGGCCTTTACGAGCAGTACTTC. This encodes CASSYSAGGLYEQYF.

This chain joins TRBV5-4 and TRBJ2-1; perhaps TRBD2 as D (6 bases). CDR1 is SGHNT and CDR2 is YYREEE in the germline V gene (reference sequence). This CDR3 spans 16 amino acids. With 5 bases removed from V and 2 bases from J, the gap between germline ends came to 17 bases. In DNA, the CDR3 is TGTGCCAGCAGGGGGCTAGCGTCGGGAACCTACAATGAGCAGTTCTTC. It codes for CASRGLASGTYNEQFF.

The chain carries TRBV19 and TRBJ1-1, with a weak D call TRBD1 (5 bases). Trimming pared 7 bases from V and 0 bases from J, leaving 12 bases between. The germline V gene encodes CDR1 LNHDA and CDR2 SQIVND (reference sequence). The CDR3 consists of 14 residues. The CDR3 is CASIKDRLNTEAFF. The DNA of the CDR3 is TGTGCCAGTATTAAAGACAGATTGAACACTGAAGCTTTCTTT.

V is TRBV6-6 and J is TRBJ1-3; D might be TRBD1 (5 bases). The CDR3 extends over 12 amino acids. From germline, CDR1 is MNHNY and CDR2 SVGAGI (reference sequence). Trimming pared 2 bases from V and 7 bases from J, leaving 6 bases between. The CDR3 region has the DNA TGTGCCAGCAGTTACAGGGGTAACACCATATATTTT. This codes for CASSYRGNTIYF.

The gene calls are TRBV4-2 and TRBJ2-7; TRBD2 agrees at 11 bases. The CDR3 has 16 residues. After removal of 4 bases from V and 0 bases from J, the junction contained 5 bases not matched to a gene. Germline CDR1 is LGHNA and CDR2 is YNFKEQ. The CDR3 DNA sequence: TGTGCCAGCAGCCGCCAGACTAGCGGGACCTCCTACGAGCAGTACTTC. This gives the protein CASSRQTSGTSYEQYF.

The chain has TRBV19 and TRBJ2-7; the D is unclear. The germline gives CDR1 LNHDA, CDR2 SQIVND (reference sequence). This CDR3 comprises 13 residues. V was pared by 4 bases and J by 3 bases, with 10 bases between. CDR3: CASSNIGSYEQYF. In DNA, the CDR3 is TGTGCCAGTAGTAACATTGGCAGCTACGAGCAGTACTTC.

The chain is built from TRBV28 and TRBJ1-2, with a possible D match to TRBD1 (5 bases). The germline V and J ends were trimmed by 2 bases and 7 bases, with 14 bases remaining between them. This CDR3 is 14 amino acids long. Germline lookup yields CDR1 MDHEN and CDR2 SYDVKM. Here the CDR3 reads CASSLVAGSLGYTF. The CDR3 bases are TGTGCCAGCAGTTTAGTTGCAGGGTCTCTTGGCTACACCTTC.

The V call is TRBV6-6, the J call TRBJ2-1; 7 nucleotides agree with TRBD1. V was pared by 2 bases and J by 6 bases, with 4 bases of the junction left unmatched. The CDR3 loop spans 14 amino acids. Germline V gene sequence: CDR1 MNHNY, CDR2 SVGAGI (reference sequence). The CDR3 DNA sequence: TGTGCCAGCAGTTACGGACAGGCGGGCAATGAGCAGTTCTTC. Amino acids: CASSYGQAGNEQFF.

This chain links TRBV5-6 with TRBJ2-3; 14 positions agree with TRBD2. The ends lost 3 bases at V and 8 bases at J; junction bases unmatched: 8. The CDR3 consists of 16 residues. Germline V gene data show CDR1 as SGHDT and CDR2 as YYEEEE. The CDR3: CASSSWTSGRLGTQYF. The CDR3, as DNA: TGTGCCAGCAGCTCTTGGACTAGCGGGAGGCTGGGTACGCAGTATTTT.

The chain uses TRBV12-5 and TRBJ1-5, with D hard to call. Germline lookup yields CDR1 LGHNT and CDR2 FRNRAP. With 7 bases removed from V and 5 bases from J, the gap between germline ends came to 9 bases. The CDR3 runs 12 residues. The CDR3 loop reads CASADEYQPQHF. The CDR3 coding sequence is TGTGCTAGTGCCGACGAATATCAGCCCCAGCATTTT. The complete variable domain, with remaining parts taken from reference TRBV12-5 and TRBJ1-5, reads DARVTQTPRHKVTEMGQEVTMRCQPILGHNTVFWYRQTMMQGLELLAYFRNRAPLDDSGMPKDRFSAEMPDATLATLKIQPSEPRDSAVYFCASADEYQPQHFGDGTRLSIL.

The genes are TRBV2 and TRBJ2-1; D not certain. The V gene lost 3 bases and the J gene lost 7 bases, with 10 bases spanning the gap. The V gene's germline CDR1 is SNHLY and CDR2 FYNNEI. This CDR3 contains 13 residues. The CDR3 DNA reads TGTGCCAGCAGTGAGTTTCCCGGAAATGAGCAGTTCTTC. This sequence encodes CASSEFPGNEQFF.

The CDR3 DNA reads TGTGCCAGCACCGACAGTTGGGGTGGCGAGCAGTACTTC. It encodes CASTDSWGGEQYF. The chain joins TRBV27 to TRBJ2-7; maybe TRBD1 (5 bases). This CDR3 has 13 residues. V lost 7 bases and J lost 6, with 16 bases in between. CDR1 and CDR2 (germline): MNHEY, SMNVEV (reference sequence).

CDR3 nucleotide sequence: TGTGCCAGCGCCCGGGGGACAGGGGTCTACGAGCAGTACTTC. It yields the protein CASARGTGVYEQYF. The chain carries TRBV5-4 and TRBJ2-7, with 10 bases that match TRBD1. CDR3 length equals 14 residues. The V gene end was trimmed by 7 bases and the J gene end by 3 bases; junction bases not matched to a gene: 7. Germline values: CDR1 SGHNT, CDR2 YYREEE (reference sequence).

V is TRBV28 and J is TRBJ1-2; TRBD1 matches at 8 bases. Germline trimming cut 5 bases from V and 8 bases from J; bases unmatched to any gene: 10. Germline CDR1 and CDR2: MDHEN and SYDVKM. The CDR3 extends over 14 amino acids. The DNA of the CDR3 is TGTGCCAGCAGTCCGTGGACAGGGTTCGACGGCTACACCTTC. Translated: CASSPWTGFDGYTF.

This chain links TRBV18 with TRBJ1-4, with 8 bases that match TRBD1. Per germline, CDR1 KGHSH and CDR2 LQKENI. V dropped 3 bases and J dropped 4; count of bases not matched to a gene: 13. CDR3 length equals 18 residues. The CDR3 DNA is TGTGCCAGCTCACCGGTATCGCAGGGGGCGTTGAATAATGAAAAACTGTTTTTT. It is translated as CASSPVSQGALNNEKLFF.

The chain carries TRBV5-1 and TRBJ2-5; 12 bases are shared with TRBD2. CDR1 and CDR2 from the germline V gene are SGHRS and YFSETQ. The CDR3 totals 16 residues. V was pared by 4 bases and J by 5 bases, with 9 bases of the junction left unmatched. In nucleotides, the CDR3 is TGCGCCAGCAGCCCCCGTGCTAGCGGGAGGGTTGAGACCCAGTACTTC. Residues: CASSPRASGRVETQYF.

The genes are TRBV6-5 and TRBJ1-2; possible D gene TRBD1, 5 bases. CDR3 length: 13 amino acids. Trimming shortened V by 6 bases and J by 4 bases, and 12 bases separated the two germline ends. Germline V gene lookup returns CDR1 MNHEY and CDR2 SVGAGI. The CDR3 region is CASRPDRSYGYTF. The DNA of the CDR3 is TGTGCCAGCAGACCCGACAGATCCTATGGCTACACCTTC.

This rearrangement joins TRBV7-2 to TRBJ2-3; D is ambiguous. Trimming removed 2 bases from V and 5 bases from J, with 5 bases in between. CDR1 is SGHTA and CDR2 is FQGNSA in the germline V gene. This CDR3 is 12 amino acids long. CDR3 residues: CASSLYGDTQYF. The DNA for the CDR3 is TGTGCCAGCAGCTTATACGGAGATACGCAGTATTTT.

The chain is built from TRBV28 and TRBJ2-1; D perhaps matches TRBD1 (5 bases). The V and J ends lost 6 bases and 4 bases respectively, with 13 bases between them. Germline lookup yields CDR1 MDHEN and CDR2 SYDVKM. The CDR3 is 14 amino acids. The CDR3 nucleotides read TGTGCCAGCAGAGGGGCAGGGAAGTACAATGAGCAGTTCTTC. The encoded protein is CASRGAGKYNEQFF.

This chain joins TRBV19 and TRBJ1-2, with D perhaps matching TRBD1 (5 bases). CDR1 LNHDA and CDR2 SQIVND come from the germline V gene (reference sequence). This CDR3 is 12 amino acids long. V was pared by 11 bases and J by 3 bases, with 13 bases between. The CDR3 sequence is CASGEQYYGYTF. In DNA form, the CDR3 reads TGTGCCTCGGGGGAACAATACTATGGCTACACCTTC.

The J gene is TRBJ2-1, the V gene TRBV5-6; tentatively, D is TRBD2 (6 bases). With 2 bases removed from V and 3 bases from J, the gap between germline ends came to 15 bases. This CDR3 is 16 amino acids long. The germline CDR1 and CDR2 sequences are SGHDT and YYEEEE. The CDR3 nucleotides are TGTGCCAGCAGCTTCCGTAGCGGATCTTACTACAATGAGCAGTTCTTC. Its translation is CASSFRSGSYYNEQFF.

The chain carries TRBV5-1 and TRBJ1-1, with a tentative D call TRBD1 (6 bases). Germline V gives CDR1 SGHRS, CDR2 YFSETQ. This CDR3 has 14 residues. Trimming removed 0 bases from V and 5 bases from J, with 11 bases in between. CDR3 bases: TGCGCCAGCAGCTTGGGACAGGATGGTACTGAAGCTTTCTTT. It encodes CASSLGQDGTEAFF.

The gene calls are TRBV4-3 and TRBJ2-7; tentatively, D is TRBD2 (5 bases). Trimming pared 0 bases from V and 3 bases from J, leaving 12 bases between. Per the germline V gene, CDR1 is LGHNA and CDR2 is YSLEER. The CDR3 has 15 residues. The CDR3 spells CASSQEERGYYEQYF. CDR3 DNA: TGCGCCAGCAGCCAAGAGGAGCGCGGGTACTACGAGCAGTACTTC.

The genes are TRBV5-1 and TRBJ2-5, with TRBD1 matching 9 bases. The CDR3 loop spans 16 amino acids. The germline CDR1 and CDR2 sequences are SGHRS and YFSETQ. The ends lost 0 bases at V and 2 bases at J; junction bases unmatched: 5. The CDR3 DNA reads TGCGCCAGCAGCTTGGCCGGGACAGGGATACAAGAGACCCAGTACTTC. This encodes CASSLAGTGIQETQYF.

The rearrangement uses TRBV27 and TRBJ1-6; D remains ambiguous. Between the trimmed V and J ends, which lost 1 base and 9 bases, there was a span of 13 bases. Germline V gene data show CDR1 as MNHEY and CDR2 as SMNVEV (reference sequence). The CDR3 has 15 residues. CDR3 bases: TGTGCCAGCAGTTTATACCCGGCGATTTCTTCACCCCTCCACTTT. It codes for CASSLYPAISSPLHF.

The chain is built from TRBV29-1 and TRBJ2-1; 10 bases are shared with TRBD2. The germline CDR1 and CDR2 sequences are SQVTM and ANQGSEA. V trimming: 1 base; J trimming: 9 bases; junction bases outside the gene matches: 6. The length of the CDR3 is 14 residues. This chain's CDR3 is CSVEGLAGVGEQFF. The CDR3 region has the DNA TGCAGCGTTGAAGGTCTAGCGGGAGTTGGTGAGCAGTTCTTC.

V usage is TRBV18 and J usage is TRBJ1-6; a weak D match, TRBD1 (5 bases). Deletions cut 0 bases from V and 6 bases from J, with 18 bases between. Germline assignment: CDR1 KGHSH and CDR2 LQKENI. CDR3 length: 18 amino acids. The CDR3 nucleotides read TGTGCCAGCTCACCACCAAATCAAGCAGGGTCGGGTAATTCACCCCTCCACTTT. This codes for CASSPPNQAGSGNSPLHF.

Concerning this clone itself: At the DNA level, this CDR3 is encoded by other sequences in the same sample as well. The V and J genes are TRBV5-1 and TRBJ1-1; no definite D call. Trimming removed 2 bases at V and 0 bases at J, with 8 bases between. Germline loops: CDR1 SGHRS, CDR2 YFSETQ. The CDR3 extends over 14 amino acids. CDR3 sequence reads: CASSFGLMNTEAFF. The CDR3 region has the DNA TGCGCCAGCAGCTTCGGCCTTATGAACACTGAAGCTTTCTTT.

The chain is built from TRBV5-4 and TRBJ2-5, with 10 positions matching TRBD2. Looked up from germline, CDR1 is SGHNT and CDR2 is YYREEE (reference sequence). J lost 2 bases, V lost 5 bases, and 9 bases had no gene match. CDR3 length: 16 residues. The CDR3 here is CASRQREGGTQETQYF. The CDR3 nucleotides are TGTGCCAGCAGACAGCGGGAGGGCGGGACTCAAGAGACCCAGTACTTC.

The genes are TRBV7-2 and TRBJ1-1; perhaps TRBD1 as D (5 bases). Trimming removed 2 bases from V and 4 bases from J, with 20 bases in between. The CDR3 has 17 residues. Germline CDR1 and CDR2: SGHTA and FQGNSA. The CDR3 here is CASSLPPVLIQGTEAFF. The CDR3, as DNA: TGTGCCAGCAGCTTACCTCCGGTGTTGATTCAGGGCACTGAAGCTTTCTTT.